What follows are 2 T cell receptor beta chains derived from one specimen sequenced in a study of cytomegalovirus exposure and HLA in healthy donors. The PCR had 60 Vbeta and 13 Jbeta primers. Sequencing used immunoSEQ multiplex PCR; TCRdb keeps in-frame clones, though not all of them. The profile shows 120,000 or so clones, about 76% of them singletons. Sequences were obtained from PBMCs. The receptors originated from a woman aged 40 to 49 in good health and CMV-seronegative.

This clone appeared a single time. The rearrangement uses TRBV13 and TRBJ1-1; 8 nucleotides align to TRBD1. The CDR3 is 14 residues long. V trimming: 5 bases; J trimming: 5 bases; junction bases outside the gene matches: 7. Germline CDR1 and CDR2: PRHDT and FYEKMQ (reference sequence). The DNA of the CDR3 is TGTGCCAGCAGCCATACAGGGGGGAGGACTGAAGCTTTCTTT. As protein: CASSHTGGRTEAFF.

This clone was seen only once. This chain joins TRBV15 and TRBJ1-1, with unresolved D. The CDR3 runs 15 residues. V gave up 0 bases and J gave up 4 bases, with 12 bases separating them. CDR1 and CDR2 (germline): LNHNV, YYDKDF (reference sequence). The CDR3 loop is CATSRDPSRGTEAFF. Written as DNA, the CDR3 is TGTGCCACCAGCAGAGACCCTTCTCGGGGCACTGAAGCTTTCTTT.